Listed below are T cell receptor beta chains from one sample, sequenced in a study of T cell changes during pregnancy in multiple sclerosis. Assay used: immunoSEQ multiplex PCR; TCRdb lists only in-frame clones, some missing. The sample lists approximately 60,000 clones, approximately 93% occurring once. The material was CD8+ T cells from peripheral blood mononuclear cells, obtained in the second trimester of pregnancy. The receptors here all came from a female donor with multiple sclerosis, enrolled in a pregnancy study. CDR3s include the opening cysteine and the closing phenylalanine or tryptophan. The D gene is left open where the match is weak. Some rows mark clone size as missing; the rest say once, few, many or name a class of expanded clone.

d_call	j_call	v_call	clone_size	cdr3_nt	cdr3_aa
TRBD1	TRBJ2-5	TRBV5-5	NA	TGTGCCAGCAGCTTTGACAGGGCTAAGACCCAGTACTTC	CASSFDRAKTQYF
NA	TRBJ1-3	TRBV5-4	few	TGTGCCAGCCGACTATATGCTGGAAACACCATATATTTT	CASRLYAGNTIYF
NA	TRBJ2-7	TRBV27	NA	TGTGCCAGCAGCGGTTCAGGGGAGCAGTACTTC	CASSGSGEQYF
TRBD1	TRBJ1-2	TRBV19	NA	TGTGCCAGTAGTAGTACAGGGGAGTATGGCTACACCTTC	CASSSTGEYGYTF
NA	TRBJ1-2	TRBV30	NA	TGTGCCTGGAGTGTACTTGGATTTGTAAGGGCGGACGGACTATTCTATGGCTACACCTTC	CAWSVLGFVRADGLFYGYTF
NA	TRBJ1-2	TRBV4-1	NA	TGCGCCAGCAGCCCTAGGATGGCAACTAACTATGGCTACACCTTC	CASSPRMATNYGYTF
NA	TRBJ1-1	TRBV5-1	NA	TGCGCCAGCAGCTTGGATCGGGGGACTGAAGCTTTCTTT	CASSLDRGTEAFF
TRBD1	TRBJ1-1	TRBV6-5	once	TGTGCCAGCAGCATAGACAGGGGGGGGAACACTGAAGCTTTCTTT	CASSIDRGGNTEAFF
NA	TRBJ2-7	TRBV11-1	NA	TGTGCCAGCAGCTTGGCGGGGTTAACCTACGAGCAGTACTTC	CASSLAGLTYEQYF
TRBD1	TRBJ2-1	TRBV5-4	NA	TGTGCCAGCAGCTTGGTGGCGGGTTCCAGGGGGTCCTACAATGAGCAGTTCTTC	CASSLVAGSRGSYNEQFF
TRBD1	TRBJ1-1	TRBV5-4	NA	TGTGCCAGCAGCTTGCAGGGGGCCGTCACTGAAGCTTTCTTT	CASSLQGAVTEAFF
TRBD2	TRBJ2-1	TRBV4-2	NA	TGTGCCAGCAGCCATGACGGGACTAGCGGTACCTACAATGAGCAGTTCTTC	CASSHDGTSGTYNEQFF
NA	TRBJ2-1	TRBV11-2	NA	TGTGCCAGCAGCTTAGTGGCGGGACAGCATATCATTTACAATGAGCAGTTCTTC	CASSLVAGQHIIYNEQFF
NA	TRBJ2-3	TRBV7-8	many	TGTGCCAGCAGCCCACAGGGATTTGGGGATACGCAGTATTTT	CASSPQGFGDTQYF
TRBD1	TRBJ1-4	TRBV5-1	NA	TGCGCCAGCAGCTCCTCCGGGACAGGTCAAGAAAAACTGTTTTTT	CASSSSGTGQEKLFF
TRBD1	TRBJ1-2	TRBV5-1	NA	TGCGCCAGCAGCGGAGACAGGGAAGTCTATGGCTACACCTTC	CASSGDREVYGYTF
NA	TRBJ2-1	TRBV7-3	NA	TGTGCCAGCAGCCAAGAGACCCCGATGGCTACAGGGTTCAGGAATGAGCAGTTCTTC	CASSQETPMATGFRNEQFF
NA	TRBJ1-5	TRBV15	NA	TGTGCCACCGGAGTCCGCCGCAATCAGCCCCAGCATTTT	CATGVRRNQPQHF
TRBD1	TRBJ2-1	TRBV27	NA	TGTGCCAGCAGTCTCGGGACAGGAGGGTACAATGAGCAGTTCTTC	CASSLGTGGYNEQFF
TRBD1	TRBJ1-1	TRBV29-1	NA	TGCAGCGTTGGGCAGGGGGCCACTGAAGCTTTCTTT	CSVGQGATEAFF
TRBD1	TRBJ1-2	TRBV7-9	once	TGTGCCAGCAGTTCCGGACAGGGAAGTATCTATGGCTACACCTTC	CASSSGQGSIYGYTF
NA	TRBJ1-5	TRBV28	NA	TGTGCCAGCACCTTGGGCTCAGGGTACCGGGCGGCCCAGCATTTT	CASTLGSGYRAAQHF
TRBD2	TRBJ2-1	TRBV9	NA	TGTGCCAGCAGTCGTAGCGGGAGGACTGATGAGCAGTTCTTC	CASSRSGRTDEQFF
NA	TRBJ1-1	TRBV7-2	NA	TGTGCCAGCAGCTTCGCCAGTGGGAGCACTGAAGCTTTCTTT	CASSFASGSTEAFF
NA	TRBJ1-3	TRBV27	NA	TGTGCCAGCAGTTTAAGCCTCTATGACACCATATATTTT	CASSLSLYDTIYF
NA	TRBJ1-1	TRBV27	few	TGTGCCAGCAGTTTTGGGCAGAACACTGAAGCTTTCTTT	CASSFGQNTEAFF
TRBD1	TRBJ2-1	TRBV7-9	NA	TGTGCCAGCAGCTCCCAGGGGGATGAGCAGTTCTTC	CASSSQGDEQFF
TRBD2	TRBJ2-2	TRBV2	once	TGTGCCAGTACAAGTACTTTAGCGGGAGCCACCGGGGAGCTGTTTTTT	CASTSTLAGATGELFF
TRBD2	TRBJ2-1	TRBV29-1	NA	TGCAGCGTGCGGGGGCTAGCGGGAGGGTCCTACAATGAGCAGTTCTTC	CSVRGLAGGSYNEQFF
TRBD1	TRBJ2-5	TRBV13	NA	TGTGCCAGCAGCCTCGGACAGGGGGGAGCTTGGACCCAGTACTTC	CASSLGQGGAWTQYF
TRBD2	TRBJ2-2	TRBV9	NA	TGTGCCAGCAGCGTAGGTGATAGCGGGAGGACTTTCGGGGAGCTGTTTTTT	CASSVGDSGRTFGELFF
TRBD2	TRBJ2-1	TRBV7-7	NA	TGTGCCAGCAGCTTACTAGCGGTCTACAATGAGCAGTTCTTC	CASSLLAVYNEQFF
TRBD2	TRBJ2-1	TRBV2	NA	TGTGCCAGCAGTGGAAATAGCGGGATCAGCTCCTACAATGAGCAGTTCTTC	CASSGNSGISSYNEQFF
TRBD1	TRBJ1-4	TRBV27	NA	TGTGCCAGCAGTCTAAGGGACAGAGTTAATGAAAAACTGTTTTTT	CASSLRDRVNEKLFF
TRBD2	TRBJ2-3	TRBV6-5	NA	TGTGCCAGCAGTTACACATTAGCGGGAGGGCGAGATACGCAGTATTTT	CASSYTLAGGRDTQYF
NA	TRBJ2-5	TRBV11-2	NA	TGTGCCAGCAGCTTTCTCACCGGGGAAGAGACCCAGTACTTC	CASSFLTGEETQYF
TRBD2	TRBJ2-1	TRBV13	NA	TGTGCCAGCAGCTTAGAGAGCGGGGGGGCCTCCTACAATGAGCAGTTCTTC	CASSLESGGASYNEQFF
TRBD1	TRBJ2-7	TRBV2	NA	TGTGCCAGCAGAGCCCTCCCAGGGACAGCCTACGAGCAGTACTTC	CASRALPGTAYEQYF
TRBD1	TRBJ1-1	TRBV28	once	TGTGCCAGCAGTAATCCCGGGACAGGGATCGAAGCTTTCTTT	CASSNPGTGIEAFF
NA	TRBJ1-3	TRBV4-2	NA	TGTGCCAGCAGCCAGGGGCTCGGAAACACCATATATTTT	CASSQGLGNTIYF
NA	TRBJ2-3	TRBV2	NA	TGTGCCAGCACCTGGACTGCCGCTAGCGATACGCAGTATTTT	CASTWTAASDTQYF
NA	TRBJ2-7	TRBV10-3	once	TGTGCCATCAGTGGCGAGACAGTTTCCTACGAGCAGTACTTC	CAISGETVSYEQYF
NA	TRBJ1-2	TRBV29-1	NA	TGCAGCGTCTTTGGGGAGGGGGACACCGACTATGGCTACACCTTC	CSVFGEGDTDYGYTF
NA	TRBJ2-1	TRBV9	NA	TGTGCCAGCAGCGTAGTCGGGAGAGGCTCCTACAATGAGCAGTTCTTC	CASSVVGRGSYNEQFF
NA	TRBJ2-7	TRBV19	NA	TGTGCCAGTAGTGATAGCGGCTACGAGCAGTACTTC	CASSDSGYEQYF
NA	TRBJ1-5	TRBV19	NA	TGTGCCAGTAGTCCTCCCGGGGGTCACCAGCCCCAGCATTTT	CASSPPGGHQPQHF
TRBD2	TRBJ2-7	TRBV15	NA	TGTGCCACCAGCAGAGATCCTCTAGCGGGAGCGGACGAGCAGTACTTC	CATSRDPLAGADEQYF
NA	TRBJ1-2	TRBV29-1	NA	TGCAGCGTGGAGGAGAAGTACCTTAACTATGGCTACACCTTC	CSVEEKYLNYGYTF
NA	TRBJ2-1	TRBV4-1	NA	TGCGCCAGCAGCCCTATTGTACGGGGTGGGAATGAGCAGTTCTTC	CASSPIVRGGNEQFF
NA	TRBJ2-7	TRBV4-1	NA	TGCGCCAGCAGCCAACGGTATGGAGAATTCTACGAGCAGTACTTC	CASSQRYGEFYEQYF
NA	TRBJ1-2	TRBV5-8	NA	TGTGCCAGCAGCTTGGCGTTCGGGGGGCTGAGCTATGGCTACACCTTC	CASSLAFGGLSYGYTF
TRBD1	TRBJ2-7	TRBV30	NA	TGTGCCTCCCCAAGACACAGGGGTTCATCCTACGAGCAGTACTTC	CASPRHRGSSYEQYF
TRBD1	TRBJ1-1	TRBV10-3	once	TGTGCCATCAGGGACAGGGGGGAAGCTTTCTTT	CAIRDRGEAFF
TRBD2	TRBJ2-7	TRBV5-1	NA	TGCGCCAGCAGCGGTGGGCTAGCGGGAGGGTCCTACGAGCAGTACTTC	CASSGGLAGGSYEQYF
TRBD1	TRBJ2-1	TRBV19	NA	TGTGCCAGCGGACAGGGGAGGAACAATGAGCAGTTCTTC	CASGQGRNNEQFF
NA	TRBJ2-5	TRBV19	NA	TGTGCCAGTAGGAGCCCGGGGGAAGAGACCCAGTACTTC	CASRSPGEETQYF
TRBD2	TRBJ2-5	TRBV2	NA	TGTGCCAGCAGAGGACTAGCGTCGGAGACCCAGTACTTC	CASRGLASETQYF
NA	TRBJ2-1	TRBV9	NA	TGTGCCAGCAGTGGTAGCTCGTCGGGCTTGGAGCGGAGGGGCTACAATGAGCAGTTCTTC	CASSGSSSGLERRGYNEQFF
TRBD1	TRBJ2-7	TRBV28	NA	TGTGCCAGCAGCCCCGGGACAGGGGTAAACGAGCAGTACTTC	CASSPGTGVNEQYF